The T cell receptor (beta chain) under discussion was sequenced for a study of blood T cell repertoires in COVID-19. The overall study: Specimens from acute and convalescent COVID-19 originated in the United States, Italy and Spain. T cells, B-cell-depleted T cells, or PBMCs supplied cDNA or gDNA.

The V end lost 5 bases, the J end lost 3 bases, and 16 bases lay between the germline ends. The length of the CDR3 is 15 residues. Germline V gene lookup returns CDR1 MDHEN and CDR2 SYDVKM. Original data processing: Cell counts per sample came from amplifying reference gene primers. This table comes from immunoSEQ multiplex PCR, and its TCRdb copy is limited to in-frame clones, with some not included. Clone size and the V and J calls come from that table; the DNA yielded D and trimming. The sample carries 120,000 or so clones, around three quarters recorded once. The specimen was peripheral blood. The chain carries TRBV28 and TRBJ1-2, with D possibly matching TRBD1 (6 bases). The TCR comes from a woman in her 70s with acute or convalescent COVID-19. In nucleotides, the CDR3 is TGTGCCAGCAGTCAATCGGACAGCCCATACTATGGCTACACCTTC. Encoded protein: CASSQSDSPYYGYTF.